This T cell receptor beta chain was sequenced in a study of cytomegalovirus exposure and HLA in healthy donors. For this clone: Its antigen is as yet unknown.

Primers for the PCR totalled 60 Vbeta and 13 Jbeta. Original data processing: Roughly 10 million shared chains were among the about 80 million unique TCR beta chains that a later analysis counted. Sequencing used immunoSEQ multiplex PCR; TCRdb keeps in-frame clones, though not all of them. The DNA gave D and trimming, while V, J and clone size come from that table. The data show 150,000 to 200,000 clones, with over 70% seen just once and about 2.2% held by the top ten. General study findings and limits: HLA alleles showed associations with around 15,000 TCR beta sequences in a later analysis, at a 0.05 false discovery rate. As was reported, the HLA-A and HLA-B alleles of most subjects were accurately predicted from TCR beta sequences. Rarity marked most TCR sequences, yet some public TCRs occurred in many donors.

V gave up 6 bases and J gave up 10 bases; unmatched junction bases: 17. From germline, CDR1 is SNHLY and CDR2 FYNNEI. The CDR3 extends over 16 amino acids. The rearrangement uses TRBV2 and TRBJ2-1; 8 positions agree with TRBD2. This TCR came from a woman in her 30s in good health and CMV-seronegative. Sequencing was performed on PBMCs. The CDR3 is CASRRGGTSGLGEQFF. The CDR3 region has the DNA TGTGCCAGCAGGAGGGGCGGGACTAGTGGACTCGGGGAGCAGTTCTTC.